The 5 T cell receptor beta chains listed next were all sequenced from one sample in a study of T cell repertoires in cytomegalovirus infection. TCRdb re-called the reads through MiXCR, storing one row per CDR3 protein. The sample has 200,000 to 250,000 distinct CDR3 sequences; 22% are singletons. Sequencing was performed on CD8+ T cells from PBMCs. These receptors were obtained from a human donor in good health (CMV status not recorded). Some clones in this sample may be carry-over from other donors' samples.

This clonotype was seen a handful of times. J is TRBJ2-1 and V is TRBV7-9; D tentatively fits TRBD1 or TRBD2 (5 bases each). The CDR3 loop spans 13 amino acids. The V and J ends lost 3 bases and 7 bases respectively, with 10 bases between them. Germline V gives CDR1 SEHNR, CDR2 FQNEAQ (reference sequence). For the CDR3, the DNA is TGTGCCAGCAGCTTGTATGAGGGGAATGAGCAGTTCTTC. Residues: CASSLYEGNEQFF.

CDR3 amino acids: CSARDFPSDNEKLFF. The CDR3 DNA sequence: TGCAGTGCTAGAGATTTCCCATCGGATAATGAAAAACTGTTTTTT. The chain carries TRBV20-1 and TRBJ1-4; D unclear. Germline V gene sequence: CDR1 DFQATT, CDR2 SNEGSKA (reference sequence). V was shortened by 0 bases and J by 4 bases, with 12 bases between the two germline ends. The CDR3 runs 15 residues.

In this sample, this clonotype turned up a few times. The rearrangement uses TRBV29-1 and TRBJ1-1, with D unresolved. Germline assignment: CDR1 SQVTM and CDR2 ANQGSEA. The V gene lost 0 bases and the J gene lost 2 bases, with 7 bases spanning the gap. The CDR3 contains 13 residues. CDR3 protein: CSVEDTPNTEAFF. CDR3 nucleotide sequence: TGCAGCGTTGAAGACACCCCAAACACTGAAGCTTTCTTT.

This clonotype was observed at least ten times. The chain employs TRBV7-2 and TRBJ1-2; 11 bases match TRBD1. V shed 2 bases, J shed 7 bases, and the junction held 9 bases outside the gene matches. Per germline, CDR1 SGHTA and CDR2 FQGNSA. This CDR3 is built from 16 residues. Here the CDR3 DNA reads TGTGCCAGCAGCTTATATGGACAGGGGGCGGAGGCTGGCTACACCTTC. This translates into CASSLYGQGAEAGYTF.

This clonotype was seen a handful of times. The chain has TRBV6-5 and TRBJ2-7, with D possibly TRBD2 on 5 matching bases. CDR1 and CDR2 (germline): MNHEY, SVGAGI. Trimming took off 6 bases at V and 0 bases at J, with 12 bases between the two ends. This CDR3 region has 14 residues. The DNA of the CDR3 is TGTGCCAGCAGGGCCGATCGGGGCTCCTACGAGCAGTACTTC. The encoded protein is CASRADRGSYEQYF.